This TCR beta chain was obtained from a study of OX40 agonist ivuxolimab in advanced cancers. Overall study context: Patients receiving dose escalation had hepatocellular carcinoma, melanoma, renal cell or head and neck cancer.

TCRdb's table, derived via immunoSEQ multiplex PCR, lists solely in-frame clones and lacks some. The data hold some 80,000 clones, with 85% to 95% observed a single time. There are 15 residues in the CDR3. V was shortened by 0 bases and J by 1 base, with 10 bases between the two germline ends. Per the germline V gene, CDR1 is SGHNT and CDR2 is YYREEE (reference sequence). This specimen was CD4+ or CD8+ T cells sorted from blood, taken in a trial of the OX40 agonist ivuxolimab. The receptor was isolated from an adult with an advanced solid tumor such as melanoma, head and neck, liver or kidney cancer. The chain employs TRBV5-4 and TRBJ1-1; D is uncertain. The DNA for the CDR3 is TGTGCCAGCAGCTTGGGTTTGGTCCCGAACACTGAAGCTTTCTTT. Translated, it gives CASSLGLVPNTEAFF.